What follows are 25 T cell receptor beta chains derived from one specimen sequenced in a study of T-cell reconstitution after alpha-beta-depleted transplantation in children (TCRdb year 2016). The library was built by means of PCR. For sequencing, an Illumina HiSeq 2500 was employed. To normalize quantification of the TCRbeta repertoire, the TCR libraries were built with molecular barcoding that relied on unique molecular identifiers. The public reads were run again by TCRdb, first through fastp at Q25 and then through MiXCR, and only productive beta chains were kept. Each CDR3 protein appears once, grouped with its most common genes and DNA. The sample includes under 300,000 distinct CDR3 sequences, with 11% observed a single time. The ten largest clones take up 23% of the sample. The treatment or condition label for this specimen denotes: allogeneic hematopoietic cell transplantation with graft depleted of TCRalphabeta T cells and CD19 B cells.

This specimen consisted of peripheral blood, obtained 180 days after TCRalphabeta/CD19-depleted stem cell transplant. All receptors come from a male patient aged 2 to 9 who had a stem cell transplant for chronic granulomatous disease, so the T cells may come from the graft donor.

This clonotype appeared many times. The rearrangement uses TRBV30 and TRBJ1-1; D is unclear. The CDR3 covers 13 residues. CDR1 and CDR2 (germline): GTSNPN, SVGIG (reference sequence). Trimming cost V 2 bases and J 0 bases, with 7 bases left between them. CDR3 nucleotides: TGTGCCTGGAGTCTACAGCTGAACACTGAAGCTTTCTTT. Residues: CAWSLQLNTEAFF.

This clonotype was detected ten times or more. In DNA form, the CDR3 reads TGTGCCAGCAGCTTAGGGGACAGGGTGTATTTT. Translating it yields CASSLGDRVYF. The rearrangement uses TRBV7-2 and TRBJ2-3; 9 bases match TRBD1. Trimming at V came to 1 base and at J to 14 bases, leaving 1 base not matched to a gene. The germline V gene encodes CDR1 SGHTA and CDR2 FQGNSA. The CDR3 spans 11 residues. Looking up the rest from reference TRBV7-2 and TRBJ2-3 gives the full variable domain: GAGVSQSPSNKVTEKGKDVELRCDPISGHTALYWYRQSLGQGLEFLIYFQGNSAPDKSGLPSDRFSAERTGGSVSTLTIQRTQQEDSAVYLCASSLGDRVYFGPGTRLTVL.

This clonotype was counted many times. The chain recombines TRBV27 with TRBJ2-1; maybe TRBD2 (6 bases). Germline-derived CDR1 and CDR2 are MNHEY and SMNVEV (reference sequence). CDR3 length: 14 residues. The V and J ends lost 3 bases and 5 bases respectively, with 11 bases between them. The DNA for the CDR3 is TGTGCCAGCAGTTTTTGGGGAGGCAACAATGAGCAGTTCTTC. Protein sequence: CASSFWGGNNEQFF.

This clonotype was counted ten times or more. The chain recombines TRBV20-1 with TRBJ2-5, with D uncertain. The germline CDR1 and CDR2 sequences are DFQATT and SNEGSKA (reference sequence). The V gene lost 2 bases and the J gene lost 4 bases, with 5 bases spanning the gap. This CDR3 comprises 11 residues. The CDR3 is CSARLGETQYF. In DNA form, the CDR3 reads TGCAGTGCTAGACTTGGAGAGACCCAGTACTTC.

This chain joins TRBV2 and TRBJ2-1; D ambiguous. CDR1 SNHLY and CDR2 FYNNEI come from the germline V gene. CDR3 length equals 11 residues. Between the trimmed V and J ends, which lost 3 bases and 9 bases, there was a span of 6 bases. CDR3 sequence reads: CASSDWGEQFF. The CDR3 DNA sequence: TGTGCCAGCAGTGACTGGGGTGAGCAGTTCTTC.

Concerning this clonotype: A much larger clone differs by one base, so this may be a read error. The rearrangement joins TRBV20-1 to TRBJ2-6; D is possibly TRBD1 (5 bases). CDR1 and CDR2 (germline): DFQATT, SNEGSKA (reference sequence). There are 15 residues in the CDR3. The CDR3 coding sequence is TGCAGTGCTAGAGCGGACGCCTCTGGGGCCAGCGTCCTGACTTTC. It encodes CSARADASGASVLTF.

This clonotype was seen repeatedly, ten times or more. The chain employs TRBV9 and TRBJ2-3; 9 bases agree with TRBD1. This CDR3 has 12 residues. Unmatched junction bases numbered 3, after V lost 3 bases and J lost 10 bases. Germline V CDR1 and CDR2: SGDLS, YYNGEE. The CDR3 region has the DNA TGTGCCAGCAGCGGGACAGGGGAGCCGCAGTATTTT. Residues: CASSGTGEPQYF. The whole variable domain, filled in from reference TRBV9 and TRBJ2-3, reads DSGVTQTPKHLITATGQRVTLRCSPRSGDLSVYWYQQSLDQGLQFLIQYYNGEERAKGNILERFSAQQFPDLHSELNLSSLELGDSALYFCASSGTGEPQYFGPGTRLTVL.

This clonotype appeared many times. This sequence joins TRBV10-1 and TRBJ2-7, with D possibly being TRBD1 or TRBD2 (5 bases each). V shed 6 bases and J shed 7 bases, with 19 bases lying between them. The germline V gene encodes CDR1 WNHNN and CDR2 SYGVQD (reference sequence). CDR3 length: 14 residues. The chain's CDR3 is CASSRDPSEGEQYF. CDR3 bases: TGCGCCAGCAGCCGGGACCCCTCCGAGGGTGAGCAGTACTTC.

This clonotype was observed at least ten times. The rearrangement links TRBV5-1 to TRBJ2-3, with D maybe TRBD2 (5 bases). Germline CDR1 reads SGHRS; CDR2 reads YFSETQ. This CDR3 contains 16 residues. V was cut by 6 bases and J by 4 bases, with 21 bases left in between. Written as DNA, the CDR3 is TGCGCCAGCACCCCGGAGCCGAGGGCTCGGGCAGATACGCAGTATTTT. Protein product: CASTPEPRARADTQYF.

This clonotype was recorded many times. The rearrangement joins TRBV5-1 to TRBJ1-6, with a tentative D call TRBD1 (5 bases). The germline gives CDR1 SGHRS, CDR2 YFSETQ. This CDR3 is 15 amino acids long. V was cut by 0 bases and J by 10 bases, with 14 bases left in between. The CDR3 spells CASSLAGDSGSPLHF. The CDR3 DNA follows: TGCGCCAGCAGCTTGGCCGGCGACAGCGGATCACCCCTCCACTTT. The whole variable domain, remainder taken from reference TRBV5-1 and TRBJ1-6, is KAGVTQTPRYLIKTRGQQVTLSCSPISGHRSVSWYQQTPGQGLQFLFEYFSETQRNKGNFPGRFSGRQFSNSRSEMNVSTLELGDSALYLCASSLAGDSGSPLHFGNGTRLTVT.

The sample holds many counts of this clonotype. This chain uses TRBV10-2 with TRBJ2-1; 7 bases align to TRBD2. The length of the CDR3 is 14 residues. Germline V gene lookup returns CDR1 WSHSY and CDR2 SAAADI. The CDR3 DNA reads as TGCGGCGCCTCCCCGGGCGGGAGCCTTCATGAGCAGTTCTTC. Amino acid sequence: CGASPGGSLHEQFF.

This clonotype was found many times. The V call is TRBV4-1, the J call TRBJ2-3; tentatively, D is TRBD1 or TRBD2 (5 bases each). Germline V lookup: CDR1 MGHRA, CDR2 YSYEKL. CDR3 length equals 19 residues. The germline V and J ends were trimmed by 4 bases and 4 bases, with 27 bases remaining between them. The DNA of the CDR3 is TGCGCCAGCAGCCTGAGGGCCGGGGACCCGGGAAACATCCCAGATACGCAGTATTTT. Protein sequence: CASSLRAGDPGNIPDTQYF.

At least ten counts were recorded for this clonotype. CDR3 protein: CSVVRRTGGFEKLFF. In DNA form, the CDR3 reads TGCAGCGTTGTCCGGAGGACAGGGGGCTTTGAAAAACTGTTTTTT. The chain carries TRBV29-1 and TRBJ1-4; 11 nucleotides match TRBD1. The ends lost 4 bases at V and 7 bases at J; junction bases unmatched: 8. Looked up from germline, CDR1 is SQVTM and CDR2 is ANQGSEA. The CDR3 is 15 amino acids.

This clonotype has at least ten counts. The V gene is TRBV20-1, the J gene TRBJ1-5, with D maybe TRBD1 (6 bases). The CDR3 is 15 residues long. V was trimmed by 3 bases and J by 2 bases, leaving 14 bases between them. Germline V gives CDR1 DFQATT, CDR2 SNEGSKA (reference sequence). The CDR3 loop reads CSASEGGVRNQPQHF. CDR3 in DNA: TGCAGTGCTAGCGAGGGGGGGGTCCGCAATCAGCCCCAGCATTTT.

This clonotype was detected ten times or more. This chain links TRBV20-1 with TRBJ2-7, with 9 bases identical to TRBD2. Germline CDR1 is DFQATT and CDR2 is SNEGSKA (reference sequence). CDR3 length: 13 residues. Losses at the gene ends were 1 base for V and 5 bases for J; bases not matched to a gene: 3. The CDR3 nucleotides are TGCAGTGCTAGAGTTGCGGGAGGGCACGAGCAGTACTTC. Protein product: CSARVAGGHEQYF.

About this clonotype itself: A clone one base away is much larger, so this may be a read error. The chain links TRBV2 to TRBJ2-1, with 10 bases lining up with TRBD2. Germline V CDR1 and CDR2: SNHLY, FYNNEI. This CDR3 is 15 amino acids long. The CDR3 DNA follows: TGTGTCAGCAGTGAAGGGCTAGCGGGAGACAATGAGCAGTTCTTC. Amino acid sequence: CVSSEGLAGDNEQFF.

At least ten counts were recorded for this clonotype. This chain links TRBV3-1 with TRBJ2-2, with TRBD1 identical over 7 bases. The CDR3 totals 14 residues. The V and J ends lost 4 bases and 6 bases, in that order; junction bases with no gene match: 5. Germline CDR1 and CDR2: LGHDT and YNNKEL (reference sequence). The CDR3 sequence is CASSRQGRAGELFF. The DNA of the CDR3 is TGTGCCAGCAGCCGACAGGGTCGGGCCGGGGAGCTGTTTTTT.

As to this clonotype: This may arise from a read error, as a much more abundant clone is one base away. This rearrangement joins TRBV20-1 to TRBJ1-2; D unclear. With 6 bases removed from V and 8 bases from J, the gap between germline ends came to 10 bases. The V gene's germline CDR1 is DFQATT and CDR2 SNEGSKA (reference sequence). The CDR3 covers 10 residues. Here the CDR3 reads CSAPLAGYTF. The CDR3 nucleotides are TGCAGTGCCCCTCTGGCCGGCTACACCTTC.

This clonotype has at least ten counts. The chain joins TRBV3-1 to TRBJ1-1; D perhaps matches TRBD1 (6 bases). Trimming took off 4 bases at V and 1 base at J, with 10 bases between the two ends. The length of the CDR3 is 14 residues. The germline V gene has CDR1 LGHDT and CDR2 YNNKEL (reference sequence). The CDR3 sequence: CASSRRGANTEAFF. The CDR3 DNA reads as TGTGCCAGCAGCCGGAGGGGGGCGAACACTGAAGCTTTCTTT.

In this sample, this clonotype turned up a few times. The chain couples TRBV30 to TRBJ2-2, with D tentatively TRBD1 (5 bases). Per the germline V gene, CDR1 is GTSNPN and CDR2 is SVGIG (reference sequence). V shed 7 bases and J shed 6 bases, with 21 bases lying between them. The CDR3 runs 15 residues. For the CDR3, the DNA is TGTGCCTACACCTCCCAGGGTGGGTTTTCCGGGGAGCTGTTTTTT. Translated, it gives CAYTSQGGFSGELFF.

About this clonotype: The junction shows a germline mismatch at one end, possibly a read error. The chain links TRBV6-2 or TRBV6-3 to TRBJ2-2; D may be TRBD2 (6 bases). CDR3 length: 14 residues. Per the germline V gene, CDR1 is MNHEY and CDR2 is SVGEGT. CDR3 loop: CASCYSGNTGELFF. The CDR3 DNA reads TGTGCCAGCTGTTATAGCGGAAACACCGGGGAGCTGTTTTTT.

This clonotype was picked up many times. The genes are TRBV12-3 or TRBV12-4 and TRBJ2-2, with 9 bases identical to TRBD1. The CDR3 runs to 15 residues. After removal of 5 bases from V and 6 bases from J, the junction contained 7 bases not matched to a gene. Here the CDR3 DNA reads TGTGCCAGCAGTCCCGACAGGGGGGTTTCCGGGGAGCTGTTTTTT. This encodes CASSPDRGVSGELFF.

This clonotype was counted many times. This chain joins TRBV7-9 and TRBJ1-1; D uncertain. The CDR3 is made up of 12 amino acids. V dropped 4 bases and J dropped 4 bases, with 7 bases sitting between them. CDR1 is SEHNR and CDR2 is FQNEAQ in the germline V gene (reference sequence). This CDR3 reads CASSSSGTEAFF. CDR3 bases: TGTGCCAGCAGCTCCTCCGGCACTGAAGCTTTCTTT. Full variable domain (remainder filled in from reference TRBV7-9 and TRBJ1-1): DTGVSQNPRHKITKRGQNVTFRCDPISEHNRLYWYRQTLGQGPEFLTYFQNEAQLEKSRLLSDRFSAERPKGSFSTLEIQRTEQGDSAMYLCASSSSGTEAFFGQGTRLTVV.

This clonotype was seen at least ten times. The chain carries TRBV10-3 and TRBJ2-7; 10 nucleotides align to TRBD2. The V gene's germline CDR1 is ENHRY and CDR2 SYGVKD. CDR3 length equals 14 residues. The J segment lost 4 bases and the V segment lost 6 bases, leaving 6 bases of the junction unmatched. The CDR3 loop reads CAISSGRASYEQYF. The CDR3 DNA sequence: TGTGCCATCAGCAGCGGGAGGGCCAGTTACGAGCAGTACTTC.

This clonotype occurred many times. This chain joins TRBV7-9 and TRBJ2-3; D not certain. The germline V and J ends were trimmed by 3 bases and 6 bases, with 10 bases remaining between them. CDR1 is SEHNR and CDR2 is FQNEAQ in the germline V gene (reference sequence). CDR3 length: 13 residues. CDR3 residues: CASSFWTGDTQYF. CDR3 in DNA: TGTGCCAGCAGCTTTTGGACCGGTGATACGCAGTATTTT.